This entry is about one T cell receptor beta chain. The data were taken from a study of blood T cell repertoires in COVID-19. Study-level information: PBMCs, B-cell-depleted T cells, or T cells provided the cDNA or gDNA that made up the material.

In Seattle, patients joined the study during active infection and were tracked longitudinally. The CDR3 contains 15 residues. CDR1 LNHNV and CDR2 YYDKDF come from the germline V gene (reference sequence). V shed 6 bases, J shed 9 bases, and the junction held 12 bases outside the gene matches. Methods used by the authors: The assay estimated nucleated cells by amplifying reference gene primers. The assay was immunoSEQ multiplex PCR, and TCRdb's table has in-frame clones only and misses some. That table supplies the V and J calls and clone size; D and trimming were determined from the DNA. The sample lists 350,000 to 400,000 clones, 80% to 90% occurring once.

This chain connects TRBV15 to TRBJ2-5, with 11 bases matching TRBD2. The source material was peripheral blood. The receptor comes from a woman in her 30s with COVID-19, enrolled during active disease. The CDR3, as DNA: TGTGCCACCAGAGGCCTAGCGGGGGGCCCTGGGGCCCAGTACTTC. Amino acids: CATRGLAGGPGAQYF.